This passage covers 13 T cell receptor beta chains from one sample sequenced in a study of T-cell reconstitution after alpha-beta-depleted transplantation in children. Preparing the TCRbeta library involved the use of unique molecular identifiers. TCRdb itself ran the PCR reads through MiXCR, one entry per CDR3 protein. The table shows about 980,000 distinct CDR3 sequences, with 25% to 35% occurring only once. Sample: PBMCs, mostly from graft donor cells, taken 360 days after TCRalphabeta/CD19-depleted stem cell transplant. All receptors come from a boy younger than two who had a stem cell transplant for SCID, so the T cells may come from the graft donor.

V gene TRBV29-1 combines with J gene TRBJ2-7; D unresolved. Germline V gene sequence: CDR1 SQVTM, CDR2 ANQGSEA. The CDR3 loop spans 13 amino acids. Trimming pared 1 base from V and 3 bases from J, leaving 10 bases between. The CDR3 nucleotides read TGCAGCGTTGAAGGGTCCGGAGACTACGAGCAGTACTTC. Amino acid sequence: CSVEGSGDYEQYF.

This clonotype showed up just once. The V call is TRBV7-9, the J call TRBJ2-7; D is perhaps TRBD1 or TRBD2 (5 bases each). The CDR3 runs 13 residues. CDR1 is SEHNR, CDR2 FQNEAQ, per germline (reference sequence). Trimming removed 9 bases at V and 6 bases at J, with 18 bases between. For the CDR3, the DNA is TGTGCCAGATCTAGAGGGGTGGCGGCCGAGCAGTACTTC. Its protein product is CARSRGVAAEQYF. The full variable domain, rest sourced from reference TRBV7-9 and TRBJ2-7, is DTGVSQNPRHKITKRGQNVTFRCDPISEHNRLYWYRQTLGQGPEFLTYFQNEAQLEKSRLLSDRFSAERPKGSFSTLEIQRTEQGDSAMYLCARSRGVAAEQYFGPGTRLTVT.

This clonotype was picked up many times. The chain has TRBV7-2 and TRBJ2-3, with D perhaps TRBD2 (6 bases). In germline, CDR1 is SGHTA, CDR2 FQGNSA. V lost 2 bases and J lost 5, with 11 bases in between. The CDR3 consists of 14 residues. CDR3 nucleotide sequence: TGTGCCAGCAGCTTATCAGGCGGGATAGATACGCAGTATTTT. Protein sequence: CASSLSGGIDTQYF.

This clonotype was found a few times. The CDR3 region has the DNA TGTGCCAGCAGTGAAAAACACGCAGGCAATCAGCCCCAGCATTTT. Amino acids: CASSEKHAGNQPQHF. This chain joins TRBV2 and TRBJ1-5; D remains unclear. V was trimmed by 2 bases and J by 2 bases, leaving 10 bases between them. Germline lookup yields CDR1 SNHLY and CDR2 FYNNEI. The CDR3 consists of 15 residues.

This clonotype appeared a single time. The V call is TRBV4-1, the J call TRBJ1-4; possible D gene TRBD1, 6 bases. The germline V and J ends were trimmed by 3 bases and 8 bases, with 16 bases remaining between them. CDR1 MGHRA and CDR2 YSYEKL come from the germline V gene. This CDR3 is built from 15 residues. CDR3 bases: TGCGCCAGCAGCCAGACTAGGGACACGTGGGAAAAACTGTTTTTT. Residues: CASSQTRDTWEKLFF.

This clonotype was detected a few times. The V gene is TRBV4-2, the J gene TRBJ2-3; the match to TRBD1 covers 10 bases. The CDR3 length is 16 residues. Per germline, CDR1 LGHNA and CDR2 YNFKEQ. V was clipped by 1 base and J by 1 base; unmatched bases: 2. As DNA, the CDR3 is TGTGCCAGCAGCCAAGCGGGGACAGGGGGCACAGATACGCAGTATTTT. It codes for CASSQAGTGGTDTQYF.

CDR3 loop: CASSQGGLSANYGYTF. CDR3 in DNA: TGCGCCAGCAGCCAAGGGGGACTCTCAGCTAACTATGGCTACACCTTC. This chain links TRBV4-3 with TRBJ1-2; perhaps TRBD1 as D (5 bases). Trimming took 1 base from V and 0 from J, leaving 12 bases between them. The CDR3 length is 16 residues. CDR1 is LGHNA, CDR2 YSLEER, per germline.

The chain links TRBV5-1 to TRBJ2-3; D unclear. Germline values: CDR1 SGHRS, CDR2 YFSETQ. The CDR3 spans 13 residues. Trimming stripped 4 bases from V and 3 bases from J, with 9 bases between. DNA of the CDR3: TGCGCCAGCAGCCCCTTCTTGACAGATACGCAGTATTTT. This translates into CASSPFLTDTQYF.

This clonotype has a handful of counts. This rearrangement joins TRBV29-1 to TRBJ2-7, with a possible D match to TRBD2 (5 bases). The CDR3 length is 10 residues. Germline-derived CDR1 and CDR2 are SQVTM and ANQGSEA. V was pared by 4 bases and J by 6 bases, with 7 bases between. Here the CDR3 reads CSVGGREQYF. CDR3 DNA sequence: TGCAGCGTTGGAGGGCGCGAGCAGTACTTC.

The table lists this clonotype with a few counts. The rearrangement links TRBV5-1 to TRBJ1-2, with unresolved D. Per germline, CDR1 SGHRS and CDR2 YFSETQ. The CDR3 contains 12 residues. V lost 5 bases and J lost 5, with 10 bases in between. The CDR3 nucleotides read TGCGCCAGCAGTGGAGGGCAATATGGCTACACCTTC. It encodes CASSGGQYGYTF.

This clonotype turned up a few times. This chain joins TRBV4-1 and TRBJ2-7; tentatively, D is TRBD1 or TRBD2 (6 bases each). The CDR3 covers 17 residues. The germline V gene has CDR1 MGHRA and CDR2 YSYEKL. The V end lost 4 bases, the J end lost 0 bases, and 19 bases lay between the germline ends. CDR3 in amino acids: CASSPQLGGFSSYEQYF. As DNA, the CDR3 is TGCGCCAGCAGCCCCCAGTTGGGGGGCTTTAGCTCCTACGAGCAGTACTTC.

The gene calls are TRBV6-2 or TRBV6-3 and TRBJ1-5; D is ambiguous. V was clipped by 7 bases and J by 4 bases, with 14 bases between them. The germline V gene encodes CDR1 MNHEY and CDR2 SVGEGT. The CDR3 runs to 14 residues. The CDR3 nucleotides are TGTGCCAGCAATAATCCTCACAAAAATCAGCCCCAGCATTTT. Amino acid sequence: CASNNPHKNQPQHF.

This clonotype was seen a few times. The chain couples TRBV6-5 to TRBJ2-2; 10 nucleotides line up with TRBD1. Trimming cost V 6 bases and J 7 bases; bases outside gene matches: 8. Germline V lookup: CDR1 MNHEY, CDR2 SVGAGI. The CDR3 totals 15 residues. The DNA for the CDR3 is TGTGCCAGCAGAACGGACAGGGGGTTGCACGGGGAGCTGTTTTTT. Amino acids: CASRTDRGLHGELFF.